The clone carrying this TCR beta chain has only a few counts. What it binds is unknown. A second 7 to 11 cycle PCR used barcoded and J-beta primers. MiXCR, run by TCRdb on the 5' RACE reads, gives a single entry per CDR3 protein. The data contain about 570,000 distinct CDR3 sequences, 27% of them singletons. The data were obtained in a study of blood T cells in healthy people across ages. Findings of the study overall: Fewer expanded clones and more diversity marked long-lived versus aged donors. The unsorted PBMCs prevented any conclusive comparison of naive versus antigen-experienced cells. Per-million-T-cell TCR beta diversity fell roughly linearly with age. Donor CMV status, an unknown factor, possibly confounded changes in expanded clonotypes.

In germline, CDR1 is KGHDR, CDR2 SFDVKD. CDR3 length: 17 residues. V was clipped by 3 bases and J by 0 bases; unmatched bases: 6. The chain joins TRBV24-1 to TRBJ2-3; 9 bases map to TRBD2. This clonotype originated in a woman between 70 and 85 years old in good health. Material for sequencing was blood. CDR3 residues: CATSDMGLAGSTDTQYF. CDR3 in DNA: TGTGCCACCAGTGATATGGGGCTAGCGGGGAGCACAGATACGCAGTATTTT.